This is a list of T cell receptor beta chains from one sample in a study of T cells after posttransplantation cyclophosphamide. The data were produced by immunoSEQ multiplex PCR, yet TCRdb's version contains in-frame clones alone and is incomplete. This sample has approximately 13,000 clones, each found more than once. The input for sequencing was PBMCs, taken after allogeneic stem cell transplant with posttransplant cyclophosphamide. The source is a female patient aged 40 to 50 who received an allogeneic stem cell transplant from an unrelated donor, was CMV-positive, and had acute GVHD only. Part of the T cell pool may stem from the graft donor. Both conserved end residues are part of each CDR3. Fields, in order: D gene, J gene, V gene, clone size, CDR3 DNA, CDR3 protein. A D gene is named only where the DNA matches it firmly. For some rows the clone size is stated as once, few or many, or as a class when expanded; others skip it.

NA,TRBJ2-3,TRBV28,NA,TGTGCCAGCAGGGCTAGTTCAGATACGCAGTATTTT,CASRASSDTQYF
NA,TRBJ1-4,TRBV28,many,TGTGCCACCAACCCCCCAGGGGTGGAAAAACTGTTTTTT,CATNPPGVEKLFF
TRBD1,TRBJ2-2,TRBV27,many,TGTGCCAGCAGTAATCCGGGACAGGGGTATACCGGGGAGCTGTTTTTT,CASSNPGQGYTGELFF
TRBD2,TRBJ2-1,TRBV2,many,TGTGCCAGCAGTGACTTCGCGGGAGGGACGACAGTTGAGCAGTTCTTC,CASSDFAGGTTVEQFF
TRBD2,TRBJ2-5,TRBV18,few,TGTGCCAGCTCACCAGAGCGGGGGGAGACCCAGTACTTC,CASSPERGETQYF
NA,TRBJ2-5,TRBV18,many,TGTGCCAGCTCACCATTCAGGGAAGAGACCCAGTACTTC,CASSPFREETQYF
NA,TRBJ1-4,TRBV19,many,TGTGCCACCAAAGCCGGGACATTTTTTCCCCATCATGAAAAACTGTTTTTT,CATKAGTFFPHHEKLFF
NA,TRBJ1-4,TRBV4-3,many,TGCGCCAGCAGCGTAATCCACAGAACTAATGAAAAACTGTTTTTT,CASSVIHRTNEKLFF
NA,TRBJ2-4,TRBV7-2,NA,TGTGCCAGCAGCTTAGAATCAGGGATGGGCATTCAGTACTTC,CASSLESGMGIQYF
TRBD2,TRBJ2-3,TRBV9,few,TGTGCCAGCACCAACGGATGGATTAGCGGGACCGGCACAGATACGCAGTATTTT,CASTNGWISGTGTDTQYF
TRBD2,TRBJ2-5,TRBV5-3,few,TGTGCCAGAAGCCCTCGCGTGGCTAGCGGGATGGAGACCCAGTACTTC,CARSPRVASGMETQYF
TRBD2,TRBJ2-3,TRBV7-8,many,TGTGCCAGCAGCCCGGGACTAGCGGGAGGGCCGAGGCATACGCAGTATTTT,CASSPGLAGGPRHTQYF
TRBD1,TRBJ1-4,TRBV18,many,TGTGCCAGCTCACCCGGGACAGGGGGCCGTGTTTTTGAAAAACTGTTTTTT,CASSPGTGGRVFEKLFF
NA,TRBJ2-4,TRBV14,NA,TGTGCCAGCAGCCAAGATGGTTGGAGAAACATTCAGTACTTC,CASSQDGWRNIQYF
NA,TRBJ2-4,TRBV18,few,TGTGCCAGCTCCATCTCAGTTCCTCAGATGGCCAAAAACATTCAGTACTTC,CASSISVPQMAKNIQYF
NA,TRBJ2-5,TRBV10-3,NA,TGTGCCATCAGTGAGTCGGCAGGGGCTGGAGAGACCCAGTACTTC,CAISESAGAGETQYF
NA,TRBJ1-4,TRBV25-1,few,TGTGCCAGCAGTGAAGGCGGGGGCCGAAAACTGTTTTTT,CASSEGGGRKLFF
TRBD2,TRBJ2-3,TRBV28,many,TGTGCCAGCAGTCCCGTGGGAGGGGGCACAGATACGCAGTATTTT,CASSPVGGGTDTQYF
NA,TRBJ2-7,TRBV6-1,many,TGTGCCAGCGAAACGGGAGCTGGGTACGAGCAGTACTTC,CASETGAGYEQYF
NA,TRBJ2-1,TRBV7-9,many,TGTGCCAGCACCCTATCCAATGAGCAGTTCTTC,CASTLSNEQFF
NA,TRBJ2-3,TRBV19,few,TGTGCCAGTCGGCGCGGAAGCACAGATACGCAGTATTTT,CASRRGSTDTQYF
TRBD1,TRBJ2-4,TRBV4-2,many,TGTGCCAGCAGCCAGCCCGACAGGGGAACCAAAAACATTCAGTACTTC,CASSQPDRGTKNIQYF
NA,TRBJ2-6,TRBV4-3,many,TGCGCCAGCAGCCACGCTGTCAGCTCTGGGGCCAACGTCCTGACTTTC,CASSHAVSSGANVLTF
TRBD2,TRBJ2-1,TRBV5-6,few,TGTGCCAGCATCCCGGGACTAGCGGGGCCTTACAATGAGCAGTTCTTC,CASIPGLAGPYNEQFF
TRBD1,TRBJ1-2,TRBV5-1,many,TGCGCCAGCAGGGATGCCCGGGACAGGGGAGGTAGAGGCTACACCTTC,CASRDARDRGGRGYTF
TRBD2,TRBJ2-2,TRBV2,many,TGTGCCAGCGGGGGACTAGCGGGAGAGACCGGGGAGCTGTTTTTT,CASGGLAGETGELFF
NA,TRBJ1-1,TRBV28,many,TGTGCCAGCAGTCTCCCCCGAGGGCAGAACACTGAAGCTTTCTTT,CASSLPRGQNTEAFF
NA,TRBJ2-7,TRBV6-6,many,TGTGCCAGCAGTTACCGTTCGGTTTCCTACGAGCAGTACTTC,CASSYRSVSYEQYF
TRBD2,TRBJ2-7,TRBV11-2,many,TGTGCCAGCAGCTTAATAGCGGGAGGTGCCTACGAGCAGTACTTC,CASSLIAGGAYEQYF
NA,TRBJ1-1,TRBV9,few,TGTGCCAGCAGCGCAACAGGGAGTACTGAAGCTTTCTTT,CASSATGSTEAFF
NA,TRBJ2-1,TRBV7-8,many,TGTGCCAGCAGCCCCCGCCCTAGATACAATGAGCAGTTCTTC,CASSPRPRYNEQFF
TRBD1,TRBJ1-5,TRBV7-2,few,TGTGCCAGCAGCTTCTGGGACAGGGAAAGTCAGCCCCAGCATTTT,CASSFWDRESQPQHF
NA,TRBJ2-3,TRBV7-9,few,TGTGCCAGCAGCTTAAACGATGCAGGGACAGATACGCAGTATTTT,CASSLNDAGTDTQYF
NA,TRBJ2-3,TRBV6-6,many,TGTGCCAGCAGTTACTCTTTCAAGGGGTCAGATACGCAGTATTTT,CASSYSFKGSDTQYF
TRBD1,TRBJ2-1,TRBV4-3,many,TGCGCCAGCAGCCAGGCAGGGGGCATACCCTACAATGAGCAGTTCTTC,CASSQAGGIPYNEQFF
TRBD2,TRBJ2-1,TRBV5-1,NA,TGCGCCAGCAATAGCGGGAGCAACACCTACAATGAGCAGTTCTTC,CASNSGSNTYNEQFF
NA,TRBJ1-6,TRBV25-1,few,TGTGCCAGCAGTGAATATCCGTCTACCTACTCACCCCTCCACTTT,CASSEYPSTYSPLHF
TRBD1,TRBJ2-3,TRBV15,few,TGTGCCACCAGGAGGCAGGGGGTGTCAGATACGCAGTATTTT,CATRRQGVSDTQYF
TRBD1,TRBJ2-7,TRBV30,few,TGTGCCTGGTCCCGGGACAGAACCTACGAGCAGTACTTC,CAWSRDRTYEQYF
TRBD2,TRBJ2-1,TRBV7-6,many,TGTGCCAGCAGCTTAGTCGGCGGGAGTCCCTACAATGAGCAGTTCTTC,CASSLVGGSPYNEQFF
TRBD1,TRBJ1-1,TRBV6-5,many,TGTGCCAGCAGTCCACCCGACAGGGGGGCTTTCTTT,CASSPPDRGAFF
TRBD1,TRBJ2-7,TRBV29-1,NA,TGCAGCGTTGAAGGAACGCGGACAGGGAGGCAAGACGAGCAGTACTTC,CSVEGTRTGRQDEQYF
NA,TRBJ2-1,TRBV5-6,NA,TGTGCCAGCAGCCAGGGAGAGGGGGTCTCCTACAATGAGCAGTTCTTC,CASSQGEGVSYNEQFF
TRBD2,TRBJ2-2,TRBV9,many,TGTGCCAGCAGCCCCCAGTGGGCGGGGGGGAACACCGGGGAGCTGTTTTTT,CASSPQWAGGNTGELFF
TRBD2,TRBJ2-5,TRBV19,NA,TGTGCCAGTAGTGCCCTCGGGGGGGTGGGGGAGACCCAGTACTTC,CASSALGGVGETQYF
TRBD1,TRBJ1-2,TRBV5-1,many,TGCGCCAGCAGCTTGGGGACAGGGTTTGGCTACACCTTC,CASSLGTGFGYTF
TRBD1,TRBJ1-5,TRBV19,many,TGTGCCAGTAGTTTTGGACAGGGTGGTCAGCCCCAGCATTTT,CASSFGQGGQPQHF
TRBD1,TRBJ2-1,TRBV5-1,many,TGCGCCAGCAGCTCACACAGGGGCTCCTACAATGAGCAGTTCTTC,CASSSHRGSYNEQFF
TRBD2,TRBJ2-7,TRBV27,few,TGTGCCAGCAGTCACACCCGGGGGGGCGAGCAGTACTTC,CASSHTRGGEQYF
TRBD1,TRBJ1-6,TRBV28,many,TGTGCCAACCGGGACAGCTCCTATAATTCACCCCTCCACTTT,CANRDSSYNSPLHF
TRBD2,TRBJ2-7,TRBV7-6,many,TGTGCCAGCAGCCAGCGGGAGTCTGTCAACGAGCAGTACTTC,CASSQRESVNEQYF